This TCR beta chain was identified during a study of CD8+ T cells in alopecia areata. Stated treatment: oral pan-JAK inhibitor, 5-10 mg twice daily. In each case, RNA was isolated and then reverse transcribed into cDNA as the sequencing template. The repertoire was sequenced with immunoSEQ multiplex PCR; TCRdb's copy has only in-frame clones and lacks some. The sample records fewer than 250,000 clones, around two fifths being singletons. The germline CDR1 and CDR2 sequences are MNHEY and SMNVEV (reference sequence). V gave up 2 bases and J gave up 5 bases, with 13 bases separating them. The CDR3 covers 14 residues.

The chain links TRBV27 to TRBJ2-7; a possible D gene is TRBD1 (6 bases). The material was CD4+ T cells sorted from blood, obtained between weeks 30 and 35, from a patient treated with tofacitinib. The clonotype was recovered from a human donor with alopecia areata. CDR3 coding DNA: TGTGCCAGCAGTTTACGAAACAGGGTGGACGAGCAGTACTTC. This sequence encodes CASSLRNRVDEQYF.